The 14 T cell receptor beta chains reported below all come from one sample, sequenced in a study of identical twins (dated by TCRdb to the mid-2010s). Library preparation employed 5' RACE. Reads for this sample came from an Illumina HiSeq 2000. TCRdb reprocessing: public reads trimmed at Q25 with fastp, clones called with MiXCR, in-frame beta chains kept. Each entry merges the rows of one CDR3 protein and shows their most common DNA and genes. Here the sample has 300,000 to 350,000 distinct CDR3 sequences; about 12% occur a single time. The ten largest account for more than 6% of the sample. The same specimen was also included in a second study, on yellow fever vaccine responses in identical twins.

Sequencing was carried out using CD8+ T cells sorted from blood. These receptors came from a woman younger than 35 in good health.

The chain joins TRBV20-1 to TRBJ2-1, with 9 bases that match TRBD2. The CDR3 extends over 15 amino acids. Germline CDR1 is DFQATT and CDR2 is SNEGSKA (reference sequence). V dropped 0 bases and J dropped 6; count of bases not matched to a gene: 6. Here the CDR3 DNA reads TGCAGTGCTAGAGATTATGGGACTAGCCTCAATGAGCAGTTCTTC. Protein: CSARDYGTSLNEQFF.

This clonotype is a singleton in its sample. The rearrangement joins TRBV6-1 to TRBJ1-1; possibly TRBD1 for D (6 bases). Deletions cut 6 bases from V and 3 bases from J, with 17 bases between. The germline V gene encodes CDR1 MNHNS and CDR2 SASEGT. This CDR3 contains 15 residues. CDR3 sequence: CASRHYKEGDTEAFF. The CDR3 DNA is TGTGCCAGCAGACATTATAAAGAGGGGGACACTGAAGCTTTCTTT.

The V call is TRBV29-1, the J call TRBJ1-1, with a possible D match to TRBD1 (6 bases). The CDR3 length is 13 residues. Germline V CDR1 and CDR2: SQVTM, ANQGSEA. V lost 6 bases and J lost 2, with 13 bases in between. Written as DNA, the CDR3 is TGCAGCGTCACGACAGGAAAAAACACTGAAGCTTTCTTT. It translates to CSVTTGKNTEAFF.

This clonotype appeared a few times. The chain has TRBV12-3 or TRBV12-4 and TRBJ2-7; maybe TRBD2 (6 bases). The CDR3 sequence is 15 residues long. V shed 5 bases and J shed 3 bases, with 17 bases lying between them. CDR3 coding DNA: TGTGCCAGCAGTCCCACCACTAGCCGAAACTACGAGCAGTACTTC. The encoded protein is CASSPTTSRNYEQYF.

The V gene is TRBV4-1, the J gene TRBJ2-1; 10 bases are a match to TRBD2. The CDR3 loop spans 16 amino acids. CDR1 is MGHRA and CDR2 is YSYEKL in the germline V gene. Trimming at V came to 0 bases and at J to 10 bases, leaving 9 bases not matched to a gene. CDR3 bases: TGCGCCAGCAGCCAAGAGTGGTCTAGCGGGAGCGACGAGCAGTTCTTC. Its translation: CASSQEWSSGSDEQFF.

This clonotype was counted ten times or more. This sequence joins TRBV27 and TRBJ1-1; TRBD1 aligns across 10 bases. The germline gives CDR1 MNHEY, CDR2 SMNVEV (reference sequence). CDR3 size: 13 residues. Trimming removed 5 bases from V and 11 bases from J; junction bases left unmatched: 8. CDR3 DNA sequence: TGTGCCAGCAGTCACGGACAGGGGGTTGTGGCTTTCTTT. It yields the protein CASSHGQGVVAFF.

This clonotype showed up just a few times. The rearrangement uses TRBV12-1 and TRBJ2-1; the table names TRBD2, a call not compared with the DNA. TRBV12-1 has pseudogene status. The length of the CDR3 is 15 residues. The CDR3 region is CASSFGGGRLDEQFF. The CDR3 region has the DNA TGTGCCAGCAGCTTTGGAGGCGGGAGGTTAGATGAGCAGTTCTTC.

The chain links TRBV28 to TRBJ2-7; D unclear. CDR1 and CDR2 (germline): MDHEN, SYDVKM. This CDR3 region has 14 residues. The ends were cut back, 3 bases at V and 2 bases at J, with 11 bases in the middle. CDR3 loop: CASSFGSSPYEQYF. The CDR3 nucleotides are TGTGCCAGCAGTTTTGGCAGTTCACCCTACGAGCAGTACTTC.

This clonotype was found a few times. The rearrangement uses TRBV6-5 and TRBJ2-2, with a weak D call TRBD2 (5 bases). Trimming took 0 bases from V and 0 from J, leaving 11 bases between them. This CDR3 is 17 amino acids long. Germline V gene sequence: CDR1 MNHEY, CDR2 SVGAGI. The CDR3 region has the DNA TGTGCCAGCAGTTACTCATTGGGAGACCCGAACACCGGGGAGCTGTTTTTT. Its protein product is CASSYSLGDPNTGELFF.

This chain links TRBV12-3 or TRBV12-4 with TRBJ2-7; perhaps TRBD2 as D (6 bases). CDR3 length: 13 amino acids. Trimming removed 1 base from V and 6 bases from J, with 10 bases in between. CDR3 sequence: CASSLGGTGEQYF. Written as DNA, the CDR3 is TGTGCCAGCAGTTTAGGGGGGACTGGCGAGCAGTACTTC.

The chain uses TRBV7-2 and TRBJ2-1, with D perhaps matching TRBD1 or TRBD2 (5 bases each). Deletions cut 5 bases from V and 2 bases from J, with 16 bases between. The CDR3 has 16 amino acids. Per germline, CDR1 SGHTA and CDR2 FQGNSA. CDR3 in DNA: TGTGCCAGCAGCGACGGGACCCACGGGGCCTACAATGAGCAGTTCTTC. Encoded protein: CASSDGTHGAYNEQFF.

The chain links TRBV4-1 to TRBJ2-2, with D hard to call. Germline loops: CDR1 MGHRA, CDR2 YSYEKL. V lost 1 base and J 1 base, leaving 7 bases between the germline ends. The CDR3 totals 15 residues. The CDR3 DNA is TGCGCCAGCAGCCAAGGCGATTTGAACACCGGGGAGCTGTTTTTT. Translation gives CASSQGDLNTGELFF.

The rearrangement uses TRBV11-2 and TRBJ1-2; 10 bases line up with TRBD1. V shed 7 bases, J shed 3 bases, and the junction held 5 bases outside the gene matches. Germline V gives CDR1 SGHAT, CDR2 FQNNGV. This CDR3 has 14 residues. CDR3 sequence: CASTPTGGYYGYTF. CDR3 DNA sequence: TGTGCCAGCACTCCGACAGGGGGCTACTATGGCTACACCTTC.

V usage is TRBV29-1 and J usage is TRBJ1-2, with D perhaps TRBD1 (5 bases). The CDR3 runs to 13 residues. V dropped 4 bases and J dropped 2 bases, with 11 bases sitting between them. Germline V gene lookup returns CDR1 SQVTM and CDR2 ANQGSEA. The CDR3 nucleotides read TGCAGCGTTGGGGGAGGGGCGAACTATGGCTACACCTTC. Protein sequence: CSVGGGANYGYTF.